This TCR beta chain appears in the sequencing data of a study of blood T cell repertoires in COVID-19. V lost 5 bases and J 4 bases, leaving 13 bases between the germline ends. The germline CDR1 and CDR2 sequences are MNHEY and SMNVEV (reference sequence). The CDR3 consists of 14 residues. Only in-frame clones appear in the TCRdb table, and some are missing; sequencing was by immunoSEQ multiplex PCR. The sample yields 250,000 or so clones, 75% to 90% seen once. This clone was observed once. The rearrangement uses TRBV27 and TRBJ2-3; D is perhaps TRBD2 (6 bases). The sequenced sample consisted of PBMCs or T cells enriched from blood (not recorded which). This sequence originates from a woman in her twenties or thirties with acute COVID-19. The CDR3 region has the DNA TGTGCCAGCAGTCCCCAGTGGGGGGCAGATACGCAGTATTTT. The encoded protein is CASSPQWGADTQYF.